The 9 T cell receptor beta chains in this list originate from one sample, sequenced in a study of blood T cell repertoires in COVID-19. TCRdb's copy holds only in-frame clones and misses some; the assay was immunoSEQ multiplex PCR. The sample includes 9,500 to 11,000 clones, roughly nine tenths seen only once; the top ten take 5% to 6%. Sequencing used peripheral blood. The receptors shown here come from a human donor in a cohort sampled during active COVID-19.

The chain has TRBV10-3 and TRBJ1-5; TRBD1 aligns across 10 bases. Germline CDR1 reads ENHRY; CDR2 reads SYGVKD. The CDR3 runs to 15 residues. The junction had 8 bases not matched to a gene; V was cut back by 5 bases and J by 7 bases. The CDR3 loop reads CAISSGTGVGQPQHF. The CDR3 DNA reads as TGTGCCATCAGTTCCGGGACAGGGGTTGGCCAGCCCCAGCATTTT.

The chain joins TRBV9 to TRBJ2-1; 7 bases fit TRBD2. This CDR3 contains 16 residues. V lost 4 bases, J lost 2 bases, and 9 bases stayed unmatched. The germline V gene encodes CDR1 SGDLS and CDR2 YYNGEE. The CDR3 sequence is CASSPRTSSTYNEQFF. The CDR3 coding sequence is TGTGCCAGCAGCCCCCGGACTAGTTCAACCTACAATGAGCAGTTCTTC.

The gene calls are TRBV11-2 and TRBJ2-5; no clear D gene. Trimming took 5 bases from V and 0 from J, leaving 7 bases between them. Germline CDR1 and CDR2: SGHAT and FQNNGV. This CDR3 comprises 13 residues. The CDR3 here is CASSAVYQETQYF. The CDR3 DNA sequence: TGTGCCAGCAGCGCAGTGTACCAAGAGACCCAGTACTTC.

This chain joins TRBV5-1 and TRBJ2-5; no firm D call. Per the germline V gene, CDR1 is SGHRS and CDR2 is YFSETQ. Trimming removed 4 bases from V and 5 bases from J, with 12 bases in between. The CDR3 totals 13 residues. CDR3 residues: CASSPYGLETQYF. The DNA of the CDR3 is TGCGCCAGCAGCCCCTACGGTTTGGAGACCCAGTACTTC.

The chain links TRBV2 to TRBJ1-1, with 10 bases fitting TRBD1. The V gene end was trimmed by 5 bases and the J gene end by 8 bases; junction bases not matched to a gene: 2. This CDR3 is built from 12 residues. The germline V gene has CDR1 SNHLY and CDR2 FYNNEI. CDR3 DNA: TGTGCCAGCAGTTGGGACAGGGGAGAAGCTTTCTTT. Translation gives CASSWDRGEAFF.

The chain links TRBV28 to TRBJ1-5, with a tentative D call TRBD1 (6 bases). The CDR3 length is 15 residues. Trimming pared 8 bases from V and 7 bases from J, leaving 21 bases between. Germline V gene data show CDR1 as MDHEN and CDR2 as SYDVKM. The DNA of the CDR3 is TGTGCCAGCTCCCGGGGGGCAGGGAAGGGCCAGCCCCAGCATTTT. The encoded protein is CASSRGAGKGQPQHF.

The genes are TRBV30 and TRBJ2-3, with D tentatively TRBD1 (7 bases). The V end lost 0 bases, the J end lost 6 bases, and 13 bases lay between the germline ends. Germline values: CDR1 GTSNPN, CDR2 SVGIG (reference sequence). The CDR3 totals 14 residues. The CDR3 coding sequence is TGTGCCTGGAGTGTGGAGGGGGCGCGGGATACGCAGTATTTT. Its protein product is CAWSVEGARDTQYF.

The chain carries TRBV20-1 and TRBJ1-2; possibly TRBD1 for D (5 bases). The V and J ends lost 3 bases and 3 bases respectively, with 26 bases between them. From germline, CDR1 is DFQATT and CDR2 SNEGSKA (reference sequence). The CDR3 spans 18 residues. As DNA, the CDR3 is TGCAGTGCTAGTCCTTTCTCGTCGGGGGGAGTCCCTGACTATGGCTACACCTTC. It specifies CSASPFSSGGVPDYGYTF.

The chain carries TRBV27 and TRBJ1-2; 7 positions match TRBD1. The CDR3 runs 13 residues. J was trimmed by 6 bases and V by 6 bases; bases with no gene match: 7. The V gene's germline CDR1 is MNHEY and CDR2 SMNVEV (reference sequence). In nucleotides, the CDR3 is TGTGCCAGCAGACGAAACAGGGGAGATGGCTACACCTTC. Its protein is CASRRNRGDGYTF.